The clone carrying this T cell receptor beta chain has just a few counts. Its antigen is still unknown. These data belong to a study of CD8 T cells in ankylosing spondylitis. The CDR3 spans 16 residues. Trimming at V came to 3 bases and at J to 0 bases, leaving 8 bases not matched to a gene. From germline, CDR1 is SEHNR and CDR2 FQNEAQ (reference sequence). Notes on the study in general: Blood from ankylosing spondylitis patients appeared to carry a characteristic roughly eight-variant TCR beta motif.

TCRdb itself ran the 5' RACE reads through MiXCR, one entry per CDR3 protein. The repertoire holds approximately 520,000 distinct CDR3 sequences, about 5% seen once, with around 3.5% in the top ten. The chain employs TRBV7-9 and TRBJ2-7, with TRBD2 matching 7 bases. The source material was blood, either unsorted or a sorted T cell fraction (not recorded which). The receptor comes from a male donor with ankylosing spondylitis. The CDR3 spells CASSFTAGPSSYEQYF. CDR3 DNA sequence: TGTGCCAGCAGCTTCACAGCGGGGCCAAGCTCCTACGAGCAGTACTTC.